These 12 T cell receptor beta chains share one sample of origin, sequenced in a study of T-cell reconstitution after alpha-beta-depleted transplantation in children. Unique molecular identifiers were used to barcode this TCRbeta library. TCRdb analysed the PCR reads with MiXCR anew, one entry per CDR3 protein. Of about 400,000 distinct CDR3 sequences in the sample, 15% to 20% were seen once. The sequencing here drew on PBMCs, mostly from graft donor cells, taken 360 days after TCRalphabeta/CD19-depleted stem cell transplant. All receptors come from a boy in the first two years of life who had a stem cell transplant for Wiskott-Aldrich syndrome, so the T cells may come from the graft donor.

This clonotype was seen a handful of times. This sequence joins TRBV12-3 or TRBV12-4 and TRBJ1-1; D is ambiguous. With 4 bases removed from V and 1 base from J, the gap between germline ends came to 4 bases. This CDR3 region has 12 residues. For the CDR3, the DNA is TGTGCCAGCAGTTCGTGGAACACTGAAGCTTTCTTT. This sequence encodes CASSSWNTEAFF.

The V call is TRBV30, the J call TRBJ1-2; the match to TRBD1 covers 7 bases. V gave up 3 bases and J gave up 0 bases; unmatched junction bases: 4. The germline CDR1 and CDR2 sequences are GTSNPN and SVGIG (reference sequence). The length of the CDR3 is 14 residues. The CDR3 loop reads CAWRTGVPNYGYTF. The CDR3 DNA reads TGTGCCTGGAGAACAGGGGTTCCTAACTATGGCTACACCTTC.

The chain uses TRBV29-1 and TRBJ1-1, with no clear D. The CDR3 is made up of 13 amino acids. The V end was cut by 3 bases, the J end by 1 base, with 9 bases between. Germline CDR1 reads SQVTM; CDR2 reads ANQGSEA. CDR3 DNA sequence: TGCAGCGTTGACTGGCAGCAGAACACTGAAGCTTTCTTT. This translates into CSVDWQQNTEAFF.

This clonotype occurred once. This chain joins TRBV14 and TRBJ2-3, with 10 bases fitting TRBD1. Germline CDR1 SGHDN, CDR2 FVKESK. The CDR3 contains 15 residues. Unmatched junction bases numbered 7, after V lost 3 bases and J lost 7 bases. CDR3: CASSQPGQGKHTQYF. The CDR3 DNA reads TGTGCCAGCAGCCAGCCGGGACAGGGGAAACATACGCAGTATTTT. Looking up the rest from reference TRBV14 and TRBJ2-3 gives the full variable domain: EAGVTQFPSHSVIEKGQTVTLRCDPISGHDNLYWYRRVMGKEIKFLLHFVKESKQDESGMPNNRFLAERTGGTYSTLKVQPAELEDSGVYFCASSQPGQGKHTQYFGPGTRLTVL.

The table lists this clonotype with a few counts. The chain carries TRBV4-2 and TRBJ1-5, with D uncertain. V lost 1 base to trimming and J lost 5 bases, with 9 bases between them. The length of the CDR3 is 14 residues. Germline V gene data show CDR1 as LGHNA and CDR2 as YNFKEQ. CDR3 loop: CASSQGHGDQPQHF. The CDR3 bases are TGTGCCAGCAGCCAAGGGCACGGGGATCAGCCCCAGCATTTT.

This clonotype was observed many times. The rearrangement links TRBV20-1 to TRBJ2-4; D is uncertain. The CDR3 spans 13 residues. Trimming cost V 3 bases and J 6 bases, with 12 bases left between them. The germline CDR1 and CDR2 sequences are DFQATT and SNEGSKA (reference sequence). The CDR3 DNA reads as TGCAGTGCTAGTGATCAACCGATAAACATTCAGTACTTC. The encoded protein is CSASDQPINIQYF.

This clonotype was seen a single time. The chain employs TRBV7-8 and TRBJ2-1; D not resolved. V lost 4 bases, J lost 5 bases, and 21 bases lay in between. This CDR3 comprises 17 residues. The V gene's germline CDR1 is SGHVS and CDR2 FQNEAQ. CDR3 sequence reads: CASSSLSRPNINNEQFF. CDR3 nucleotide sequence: TGTGCCAGCAGCTCTTTATCAAGGCCAAACATTAACAATGAGCAGTTCTTC.

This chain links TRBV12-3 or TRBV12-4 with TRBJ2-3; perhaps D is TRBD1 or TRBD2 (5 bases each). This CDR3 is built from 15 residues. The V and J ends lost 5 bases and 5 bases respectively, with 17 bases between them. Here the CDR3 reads CASSPPRGRGDTQYF. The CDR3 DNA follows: TGTGCCAGCAGTCCGCCCCGGGGACGTGGAGATACGCAGTATTTT.

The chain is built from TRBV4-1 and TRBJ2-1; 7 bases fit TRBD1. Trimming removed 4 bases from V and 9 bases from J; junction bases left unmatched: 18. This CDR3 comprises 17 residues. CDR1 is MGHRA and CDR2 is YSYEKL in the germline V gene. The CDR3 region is CASSPPKTGARVGEQFF. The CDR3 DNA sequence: TGCGCCAGCAGCCCTCCGAAAACAGGGGCCCGGGTTGGTGAGCAGTTCTTC.

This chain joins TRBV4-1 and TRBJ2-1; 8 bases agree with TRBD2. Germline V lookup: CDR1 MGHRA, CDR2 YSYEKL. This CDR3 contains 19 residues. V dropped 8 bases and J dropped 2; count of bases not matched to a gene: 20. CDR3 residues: CASRYRAWGGSGTYNEQFF. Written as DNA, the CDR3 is TGCGCCAGCCGATACCGCGCTTGGGGAGGTAGCGGGACCTACAATGAGCAGTTCTTC.

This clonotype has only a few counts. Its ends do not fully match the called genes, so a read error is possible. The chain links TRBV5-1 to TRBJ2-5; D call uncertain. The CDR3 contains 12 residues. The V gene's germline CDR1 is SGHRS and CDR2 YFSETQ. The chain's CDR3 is CASSLTQDTQYF. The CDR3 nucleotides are TGCGCCAGCAGCTTGACTCAAGATACCCAGTACTTC.

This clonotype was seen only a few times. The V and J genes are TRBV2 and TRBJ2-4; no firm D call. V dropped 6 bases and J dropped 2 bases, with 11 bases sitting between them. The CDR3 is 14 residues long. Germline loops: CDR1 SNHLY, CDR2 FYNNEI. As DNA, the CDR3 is TGTGCCAGCAGAGAGACGGTAACCAAAAACATTCAGTACTTC. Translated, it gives CASRETVTKNIQYF.